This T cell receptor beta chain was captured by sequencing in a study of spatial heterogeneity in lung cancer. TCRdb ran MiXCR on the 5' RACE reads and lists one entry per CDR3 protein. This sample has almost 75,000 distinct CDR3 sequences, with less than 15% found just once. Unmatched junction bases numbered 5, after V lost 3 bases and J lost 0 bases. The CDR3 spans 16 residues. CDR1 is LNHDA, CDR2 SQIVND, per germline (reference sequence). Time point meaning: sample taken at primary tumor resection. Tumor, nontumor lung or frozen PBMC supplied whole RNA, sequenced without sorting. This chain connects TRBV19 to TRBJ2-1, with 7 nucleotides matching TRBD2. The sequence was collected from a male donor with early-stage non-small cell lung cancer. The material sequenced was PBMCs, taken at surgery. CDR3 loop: CASSIMREHSYNEQFF. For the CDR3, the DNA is TGTGCCAGTAGTATTATGCGGGAGCACTCCTACAATGAGCAGTTCTTC.